Listed below are T cell receptor beta chains from one sample, sequenced in a study of blood T cell repertoires in COVID-19. Sequencing used immunoSEQ multiplex PCR; TCRdb keeps in-frame clones, though not all of them. The table includes 65,000 to 95,000 clones, around nine tenths detected once. What was sequenced was peripheral blood. Every receptor here comes from a man in his 70s with active or convalescent COVID-19. Both conserved end residues are part of each CDR3. Fields, in order: CDR3 protein, CDR3 DNA, D gene, J gene, clone size, V gene. D genes are given only for firm matches. Rows give clone size only sometimes, using once, few, many, or a class for an expanded clone.

CASSPAHILLSYNSPLHF	TGTGCCAGCAGCCCCGCCCATATACTTTTGTCCTATAATTCACCCCTCCACTTT	.	TRBJ1-6	.	TRBV7-8
CASSSSGQETQYF	TGCGCCAGCAGTTCTAGCGGTCAAGAGACCCAGTACTTC	TRBD2	TRBJ2-5	.	TRBV10-1
CASSLKELGGAKNIQYF	TGCGCCAGCAGCTTGAAAGAGCTGGGGGGAGCCAAAAACATTCAGTACTTC	.	TRBJ2-4	few	TRBV5-1
CASSFALYEQYF	TGTGCCAGCAGTTTCGCACTTTACGAGCAGTACTTC	.	TRBJ2-7	few	TRBV12-3/TRBV12-4
CASSQNLAGGLSTDTQYF	TGTGCCAGCAGCCAAAACCTAGCGGGGGGGCTCAGCACAGATACGCAGTATTTT	TRBD2	TRBJ2-3	once	TRBV3-1/TRBV3-2
CASSFRGRPLTRNTIYF	TGTGCCAGCAGCTTTCGGGGGAGACCGCTGACGAGAAACACCATATATTTT	.	TRBJ1-3	.	TRBV5-6
CASGAYGYTF	TGTGCCTCAGGGGCCTATGGCTACACCTTC	.	TRBJ1-2	.	TRBV30
CASSPPGRAGNTIYF	TGTGCCAGCAGCCCCCCCGGCAGGGCTGGAAACACCATATATTTT	.	TRBJ1-3	.	TRBV3-1/TRBV3-2
CASSARDNSPLHF	TGTGCCAGCAGTGCCAGGGATAATTCACCCCTCCACTTT	.	TRBJ1-6	.	TRBV2
CASSLQGSYEQYF	TGTGCCAGCAGCTTACAGGGGTCCTACGAGCAGTACTTC	TRBD1	TRBJ2-7	.	TRBV5-4
CSVARGLITEAFF	TGCAGCGTCGCCCGGGGGTTGATCACTGAAGCTTTCTTT	.	TRBJ1-1	.	TRBV29-1
CSVDMQGTEAFF	TGCAGCGTTGACATGCAGGGGACTGAAGCTTTCTTT	.	TRBJ1-1	.	TRBV29-1
CASSLGAANSPLHF	TGTGCCAGCAGCTTAGGGGCAGCCAATTCACCCCTCCACTTT	.	TRBJ1-6	.	TRBV7-6
CASSGRSYNEQFF	TGTGCCAGTAGTGGCCGCTCCTACAATGAGCAGTTCTTC	.	TRBJ2-1	.	TRBV19
CATSRPGQKDYGYTF	TGTGCCACCAGCAGGCCTGGACAGAAGGACTATGGCTACACCTTC	.	TRBJ1-2	once	TRBV15
CASSPGLNTEAFF	TGTGCCAGCAGTCCCGGGTTAAACACTGAAGCTTTCTTT	.	TRBJ1-1	once	TRBV12-3/TRBV12-4
CASSEASPPDTQYF	TGTGCCAGCAGTGAAGCTAGTCCGCCCGATACGCAGTATTTT	.	TRBJ2-3	.	TRBV2
CASSLGGGETSEQYF	TGTGCCAGCAGCCTTGGGGGAGGGGAAACGAGCGAGCAGTACTTC	TRBD2	TRBJ2-7	.	TRBV3-1/TRBV3-2
CASSFSSGTYNEQFF	TGTGCCAGCAGTTTCTCTAGCGGGACCTACAATGAGCAGTTCTTC	TRBD2	TRBJ2-1	.	TRBV28
CSVSPPLGSTDTQYF	TGCAGCGTTTCCCCCCCCCTGGGCTCCACAGATACGCAGTATTTT	.	TRBJ2-3	.	TRBV29-1
CASSLAGLVLSTDTQYF	TGTGCCAGCAGTTTAGCCGGACTAGTGTTAAGCACAGATACGCAGTATTTT	TRBD2	TRBJ2-3	.	TRBV28
CAISPASLTDTQYF	TGTGCCATCAGCCCGGCTAGCCTCACAGATACGCAGTATTTT	.	TRBJ2-3	.	TRBV10-3
CASSLAGGRRDTQYF	TGTGCCAGCAGCTTAGCGGGCGGGAGAAGAGATACGCAGTATTTT	TRBD2	TRBJ2-3	.	TRBV7-9
CACRSRTSGRFGTGELFF	TGTGCCTGCCGTTCCAGGACTAGCGGGAGATTTGGCACCGGGGAGCTGTTTTTT	TRBD2	TRBJ2-2	.	TRBV28
CASSLTSGSTNTGELFF	TGTGCCAGCAGTTTAACTAGCGGGAGTACCAACACCGGGGAGCTGTTTTTT	TRBD2	TRBJ2-2	.	TRBV28
CATSVNQPQHF	TGTGCCACCAGTGTAAATCAGCCCCAGCATTTT	.	TRBJ1-5	.	TRBV24-1
CASSYFWGTGSSEQFF	TGTGCCAGCAGTTACTTTTGGGGGACAGGGTCCTCAGAGCAGTTCTTC	TRBD1	TRBJ2-1	.	TRBV6-2/TRBV6-3
CASSSFGIQETQYF	TGTGCCAGCAGCTCTTTCGGGATCCAAGAGACCCAGTACTTC	.	TRBJ2-5	.	TRBV5-5
CAWNPGNDQETQYF	TGTGCCTGGAACCCCGGGAACGACCAAGAGACCCAGTACTTC	.	TRBJ2-5	.	TRBV30
CASSEASLNRGGNQPQHF	TGTGCCAGCAGTGAAGCCTCCCTTAACAGGGGAGGAAATCAGCCCCAGCATTTT	TRBD1	TRBJ1-5	.	TRBV6-1
CATLGHLANYGYTF	TGTGCCACCCTTGGACATTTAGCTAACTATGGCTACACCTTC	.	TRBJ1-2	.	TRBV6-5
CASSRGREGNQPQHF	TGTGCCAGCAGCCGGGGGAGGGAGGGAAATCAGCCCCAGCATTTT	.	TRBJ1-5	.	TRBV11-2
CAWSVLTGGLGNTIYF	TGTGCCTGGAGTGTACTGACAGGGGGTCTTGGAAACACCATATATTTT	TRBD1	TRBJ1-3	.	TRBV30
CASRRQGAYGYTF	TGTGCCAGCAGACGACAGGGGGCCTATGGCTACACCTTC	TRBD1	TRBJ1-2	.	TRBV28
CASIIGGAGTDTQYF	TGTGCCAGCATCATAGGGGGGGCAGGTACAGATACGCAGTATTTT	.	TRBJ2-3	.	TRBV6-6
CASSYPGGAGGDTQYF	TGTGCCAGCAGTTACCCAGGGGGCGCGGGTGGGGATACGCAGTATTTT	TRBD1	TRBJ2-3	few	TRBV6-6
CASSPLVAGLSGANVLTF	TGCGCCAGCAGCCCATTGGTGGCAGGACTCTCTGGGGCCAACGTCCTGACTTTC	.	TRBJ2-6	.	TRBV5-1
CASSPGLAGANEQFF	TGCGCCAGCAGCCCAGGACTAGCGGGAGCCAATGAGCAGTTCTTC	TRBD2	TRBJ2-1	once	TRBV5-1
CASSLGTGPGTQYF	TGTGCCAGCAGCCTCGGGACAGGGCCGGGGACCCAGTACTTC	TRBD1	TRBJ2-5	medium-sized	TRBV9
CASSLSTGGNEKLFF	TGTGCCAGCAGCTTAAGTACGGGGGGGAATGAAAAACTGTTTTTT	.	TRBJ1-4	.	TRBV7-8
CASSKGKGPQETQYF	TGTGCCAGCAGCAAGGGCAAGGGGCCTCAAGAGACCCAGTACTTC	.	TRBJ2-5	.	TRBV18
CASSTGEPQHF	TGTGCCAGCAGCACAGGGGAGCCCCAGCATTTT	TRBD1	TRBJ1-5	.	TRBV2
CATGGDRSQGPQHF	TGTGCCACCGGGGGGGACCGCAGCCAGGGGCCCCAGCATTTT	.	TRBJ1-5	.	TRBV24-1
CASSLSIRGENGYTF	TGTGCCAGCAGTTTATCGATCAGGGGGGAAAATGGCTACACCTTC	TRBD1	TRBJ1-2	.	TRBV27
CASTPSVLDYGYTF	TGTGCCAGCACCCCAAGTGTTCTAGACTATGGCTACACCTTC	.	TRBJ1-2	.	TRBV2
CASSLRGRYGYTF	TGTGCCAGCAGTTTACGGGGTCGCTATGGCTACACCTTC	.	TRBJ1-2	.	TRBV12-3/TRBV12-4
CASSLGAQTNEKLFF	TGCGCCAGCAGCCTGGGCGCGCAAACTAATGAAAAACTGTTTTTT	.	TRBJ1-4	.	TRBV5-1
CASSTHREGEQFF	TGTGCCAGCAGTACACACAGGGAAGGGGAGCAGTTCTTC	.	TRBJ2-1	.	TRBV6-5
CASSIGESTIYGYTF	TGTGCCAGTAGTATAGGCGAGAGCACGATCTATGGCTACACCTTC	.	TRBJ1-2	.	TRBV19